In its sample, the clone carrying this T cell receptor beta chain was seen many times. What it binds is not known. Isolated RNA was reverse transcribed in full, so expressed TCRB transcripts were sequenced. This table comes from immunoSEQ multiplex PCR, and its TCRdb copy is limited to in-frame clones, with some not included. The table shows 310,000 or so clones, with 9.3% occurring only once. This entry comes from a study of beta chain features in type 1 diabetes. Broader study findings: Researchers report that Type 1 diabetes patients had moderately but significantly shorter TCRB CDR3s across all four CD4+ subsets.

V lost 2 bases, J lost 6 bases, and 2 bases stayed unmatched. This CDR3 has 14 amino acids. CDR1 and CDR2 from the germline V gene are SGHAT and FQNNGV. Material for sequencing was central memory CD4+ T cells from blood. The chain recombines TRBV11-2 with TRBJ2-2; the match to TRBD1 covers 8 bases. The sequence came from a man aged 25-45 years with type 1 diabetes. CDR3 residues: CASSLQGAAGELFF. Written as DNA, the CDR3 is TGTGCCAGCAGCTTACAGGGGGCGGCCGGGGAGCTGTTTTTT.